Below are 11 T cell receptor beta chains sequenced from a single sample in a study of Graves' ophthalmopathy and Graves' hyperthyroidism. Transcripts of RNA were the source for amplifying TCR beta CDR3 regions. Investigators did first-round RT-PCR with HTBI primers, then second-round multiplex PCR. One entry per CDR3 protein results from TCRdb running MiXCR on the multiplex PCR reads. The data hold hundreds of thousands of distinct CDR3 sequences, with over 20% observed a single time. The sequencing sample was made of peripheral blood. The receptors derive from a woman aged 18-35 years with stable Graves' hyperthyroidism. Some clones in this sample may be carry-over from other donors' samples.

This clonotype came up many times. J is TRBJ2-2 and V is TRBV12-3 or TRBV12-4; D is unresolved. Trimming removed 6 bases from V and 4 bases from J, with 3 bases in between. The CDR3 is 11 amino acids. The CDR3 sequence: CASRVTGELFF. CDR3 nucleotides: TGTGCCAGCAGGGTCACCGGGGAGCTGTTTTTT.

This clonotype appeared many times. For the CDR3, the DNA is TGCAGTGCTAGTTCTGGGCGGTACCAAGAGACCCAGTACTTC. It codes for CSASSGRYQETQYF. The rearrangement joins TRBV20-1 to TRBJ2-5; D remains unclear. V lost 3 bases and J 0 bases, leaving 11 bases between the germline ends. The length of the CDR3 is 14 residues. The germline CDR1 and CDR2 sequences are DFQATT and SNEGSKA (reference sequence).

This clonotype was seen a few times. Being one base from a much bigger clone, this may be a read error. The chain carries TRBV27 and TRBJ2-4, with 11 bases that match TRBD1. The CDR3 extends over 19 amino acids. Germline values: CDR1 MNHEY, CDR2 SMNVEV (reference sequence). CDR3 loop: CASSRIGQGAREGKSIQYF. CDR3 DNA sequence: TGTGCCAGCAGTCGAATTGGACAGGGGGCGCGGGAAGGCAAAAGCATTCAGTACTTC.

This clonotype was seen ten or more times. The CDR3 region has the DNA TGTGCCAGCAGCTCCGGGGGATCCGGCTACACCTTC. This encodes CASSSGGSGYTF. This sequence joins TRBV27 and TRBJ1-2, with D possibly matching TRBD1 (5 bases). Trimming stripped 6 bases from V and 8 bases from J, with 13 bases between. The CDR3 runs 12 residues. Germline assignment: CDR1 MNHEY and CDR2 SMNVEV (reference sequence).

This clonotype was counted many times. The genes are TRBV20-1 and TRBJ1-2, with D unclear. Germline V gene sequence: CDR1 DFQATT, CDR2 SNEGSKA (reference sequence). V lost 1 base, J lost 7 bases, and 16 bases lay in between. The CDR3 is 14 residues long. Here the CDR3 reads CSARVRLGDFGYTF. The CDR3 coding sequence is TGCAGTGCTAGAGTTCGACTCGGAGACTTTGGCTACACCTTC.

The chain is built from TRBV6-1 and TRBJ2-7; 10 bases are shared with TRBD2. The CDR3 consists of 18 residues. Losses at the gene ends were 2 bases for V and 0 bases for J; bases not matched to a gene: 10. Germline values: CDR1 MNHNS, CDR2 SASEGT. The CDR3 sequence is CASSEPSGSFLFSYEQYF. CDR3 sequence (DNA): TGTGCCAGCAGTGAACCTAGCGGGAGTTTCCTTTTCTCCTACGAGCAGTACTTC.

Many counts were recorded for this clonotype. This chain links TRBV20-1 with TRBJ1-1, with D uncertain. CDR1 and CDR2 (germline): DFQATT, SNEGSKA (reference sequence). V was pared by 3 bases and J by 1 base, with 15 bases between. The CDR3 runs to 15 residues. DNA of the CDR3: TGCAGTGCTAGGAAGCCATCTAGTAGGAACACTGAAGCTTTCTTT. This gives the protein CSARKPSSRNTEAFF.

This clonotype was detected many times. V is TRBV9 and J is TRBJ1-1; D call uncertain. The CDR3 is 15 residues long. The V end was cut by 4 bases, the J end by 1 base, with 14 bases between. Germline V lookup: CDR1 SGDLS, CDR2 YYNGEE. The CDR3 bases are TGTGCCAGCAGCCCGTTACCCGACGGGAACACTGAAGCTTTCTTT. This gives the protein CASSPLPDGNTEAFF.

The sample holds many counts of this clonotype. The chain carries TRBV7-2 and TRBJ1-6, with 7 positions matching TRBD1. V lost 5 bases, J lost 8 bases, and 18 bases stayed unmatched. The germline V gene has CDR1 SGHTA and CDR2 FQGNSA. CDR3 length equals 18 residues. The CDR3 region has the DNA TGTGCCAGCAGCCCGAAATCTAACCCGACAGGGAAATATTCACCCCTCCACTTT. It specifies CASSPKSNPTGKYSPLHF.

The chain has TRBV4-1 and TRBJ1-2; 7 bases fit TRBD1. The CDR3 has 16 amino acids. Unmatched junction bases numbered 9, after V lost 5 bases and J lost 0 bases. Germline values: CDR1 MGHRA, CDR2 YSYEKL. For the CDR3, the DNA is TGCGCCAGCAGCTCACTCAGACAGGGAGCTAACTATGGCTACACCTTC. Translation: CASSSLRQGANYGYTF.

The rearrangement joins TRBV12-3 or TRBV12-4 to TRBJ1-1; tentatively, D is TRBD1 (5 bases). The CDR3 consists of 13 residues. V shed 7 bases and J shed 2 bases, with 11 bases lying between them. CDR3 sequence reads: CASTRDGNTEAFF. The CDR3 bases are TGTGCCAGCACGCGGGACGGTAACACTGAAGCTTTCTTT.